These 12 T cell receptor beta chains were sequenced from one sample in a study of shared clonotypes between healthy human individuals. Using immunoSEQ multiplex PCR, the repertoire was profiled, and TCRdb retains in-frame clones only, with some absent. The sample lists 400,000 to 600,000 clones, around 75% occurring once. Sequencing input: PBMCs. The receptor source for this set is a woman aged 40 to 49 in good health. Some clones in this sample may be carry-over from other donors' samples.

V and J are TRBV7-2 and TRBJ1-2; 10 bases line up with TRBD1. CDR1 and CDR2 from the germline V gene are SGHTA and FQGNSA. Trimming cost V 5 bases and J 7 bases; bases outside gene matches: 10. The CDR3 contains 15 residues. The CDR3 sequence: CASSPPGTGVAGYTF. As DNA, the CDR3 is TGTGCCAGCAGCCCCCCCGGGACAGGGGTTGCTGGCTACACCTTC.

The rearrangement uses TRBV5-6 and TRBJ2-2; D gene unclear. Germline CDR1 reads SGHDT; CDR2 reads YYEEEE. The CDR3 is 15 residues long. The V gene lost 0 bases and the J gene lost 4 bases, with 10 bases spanning the gap. In DNA, the CDR3 is TGTGCCAGCAGCTTGGGGTACACGGGCACCGGGGAGCTGTTTTTT. Protein product: CASSLGYTGTGELFF. Based on the CDR3 plus reference TRBV5-6 and TRBJ2-2, the full variable domain is DAGVTQSPTHLIKTRGQQVTLRCSPKSGHDTVSWYQQALGQGPQFIFQYYEEEERQRGNFPDRFSGHQFPNYSSELNVNALLLGDSALYLCASSLGYTGTGELFFGEGSRLTVL.

This clone was seen a single time. The V and J genes are TRBV30 and TRBJ1-6; 7 nucleotides agree with TRBD1. CDR1 is GTSNPN, CDR2 SVGIG, per germline (reference sequence). The CDR3 is made up of 13 amino acids. The V and J ends lost 4 bases and 7 bases, in that order; junction bases with no gene match: 4. The chain's CDR3 is CAWTTTGNSPLHF. In DNA, the CDR3 is TGTGCCTGGACTACGACAGGGAATTCACCCCTCCACTTT. The variable domain in full, with the rest retrieved from reference TRBV30 and TRBJ1-6, is SQTIHQWPATLVQPVGSPLSLECTVEGTSNPNLYWYRQAAGRGLQLLFYSVGIGQISSEVPQNLSASRPQDRQFILSSKKLLLSDSGFYLCAWTTTGNSPLHFGNGTRLTVT.

The chain couples TRBV7-9 to TRBJ2-5, with D tentatively TRBD1 (8 bases). This CDR3 contains 15 residues. V shed 5 bases and J shed 4 bases, with 17 bases lying between them. Per the germline V gene, CDR1 is SEHNR and CDR2 is FQNEAQ (reference sequence). As DNA, the CDR3 is TGTGCCAGCAGCGGACAGGGAGGGGAGACAGAGACCCAGTACTTC. Its translation: CASSGQGGETETQYF.

This sequence joins TRBV19 and TRBJ2-4; TRBD2 is a possible D gene (6 bases). This CDR3 spans 15 amino acids. Trimming took off 5 bases at V and 3 bases at J, with 14 bases between the two ends. Germline V CDR1 and CDR2: LNHDA, SQIVND (reference sequence). CDR3 sequence: CASSGGLRGKNIQYF. The CDR3 nucleotides are TGTGCCAGTAGTGGGGGACTTCGCGGCAAAAACATTCAGTACTTC.

Notes on this clone: In the same sample, other DNA sequences code for this CDR3. The chain employs TRBV2 and TRBJ2-5; 9 nucleotides agree with TRBD2. CDR3 size: 14 residues. From germline, CDR1 is SNHLY and CDR2 FYNNEI. V shed 6 bases and J 0 bases; nucleotides not matched to a gene: 2. CDR3 coding DNA: TGTGCCAGCAGCCGGACTAGCGACCAAGAGACCCAGTACTTC. Encoded protein: CASSRTSDQETQYF.

This clone was observed many times. The chain carries TRBV4-2 and TRBJ2-7, with 13 positions matching TRBD2. Germline assignment: CDR1 LGHNA and CDR2 YNFKEQ. CDR3 length: 18 amino acids. Trimming took 0 bases from V and 5 from J; bases not matched to a gene: 10. CDR3 protein: CASSQELAGGPFFHEQYF. For the CDR3, the DNA is TGTGCCAGCAGCCAAGAACTAGCGGGAGGGCCTTTTTTCCACGAGCAGTACTTC.

V gene TRBV5-1 combines with J gene TRBJ2-7; 7 bases map to TRBD1. J lost 0 bases, V lost 8 bases, and 5 bases had no gene match. Germline loops: CDR1 SGHRS, CDR2 YFSETQ. The CDR3 runs to 13 residues. Here the CDR3 DNA reads TGCGCCAGTGGGACAGATCCCTCCTACGAGCAGTACTTC. This translates into CASGTDPSYEQYF.

The rearrangement uses TRBV7-6 and TRBJ2-7, with D tentatively TRBD1 or TRBD2 (6 bases each). The length of the CDR3 is 16 residues. With 5 bases removed from V and 2 bases from J, the gap between germline ends came to 19 bases. Germline CDR1 is SGHVS and CDR2 is FNYEAQ. CDR3 protein: CASSRLRGENPYEQYF. The CDR3 DNA reads as TGTGCCAGCAGCCGTTTGAGGGGGGAGAACCCCTACGAGCAGTACTTC. Supplemented by reference TRBV7-6 and TRBJ2-7, the full variable domain reads GAGVSQSPRYKVTKRGQDVALRCDPISGHVSLYWYRQALGQGPEFLTYFNYEAQQDKSGLPNDRFSAERPEGSISTLTIQRTEQRDSAMYRCASSRLRGENPYEQYFGPGTRLTVT.

This clone was seen only a few times. The chain employs TRBV2 and TRBJ1-2; 10 bases align to TRBD1. Per the germline V gene, CDR1 is SNHLY and CDR2 is FYNNEI. V lost 7 bases and J lost 8; bases outside the gene matches: 10. The CDR3 length is 14 residues. In DNA, the CDR3 is TGTGCCAGCACGGAGGGACAGGGGATTGGAGGCTACACCTTC. Protein sequence: CASTEGQGIGGYTF.

CDR3 sequence (DNA): TGTGCCAGCAGTTTGTATCGGGAACAGCGCTCGAACACCGGGGAGCTGTTTTTT. Its protein is CASSLYREQRSNTGELFF. The chain has TRBV27 and TRBJ2-2, with a possible D match to TRBD2 (5 bases). Per the germline V gene, CDR1 is MNHEY and CDR2 is SMNVEV (reference sequence). Deletions cut 3 bases from V and 0 bases from J, with 17 bases between. This CDR3 is built from 18 residues.

The chain recombines TRBV4-2 with TRBJ2-2, with D unresolved. Germline V lookup: CDR1 LGHNA, CDR2 YNFKEQ. Between the trimmed V and J ends, which lost 7 bases and 7 bases, there was a span of 19 bases. The CDR3 contains 15 residues. The CDR3: CASKPDPSYFGELFF. For the CDR3, the DNA is TGTGCCAGCAAACCTGACCCCAGTTACTTCGGGGAGCTGTTTTTT.